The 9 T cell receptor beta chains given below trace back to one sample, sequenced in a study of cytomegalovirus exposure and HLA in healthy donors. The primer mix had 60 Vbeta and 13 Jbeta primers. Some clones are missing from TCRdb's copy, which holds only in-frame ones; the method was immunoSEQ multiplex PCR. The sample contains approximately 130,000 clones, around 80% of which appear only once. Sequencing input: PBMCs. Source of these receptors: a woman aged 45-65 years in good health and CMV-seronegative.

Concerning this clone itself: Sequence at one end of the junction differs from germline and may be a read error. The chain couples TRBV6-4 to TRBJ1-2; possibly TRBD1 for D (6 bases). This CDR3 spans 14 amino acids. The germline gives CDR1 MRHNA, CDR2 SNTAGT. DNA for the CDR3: TGTGCCAGCAGTGACTCGGGGGCGTACTCTGGCTACCCCTTC. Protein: CASSDSGAYSGYPF.

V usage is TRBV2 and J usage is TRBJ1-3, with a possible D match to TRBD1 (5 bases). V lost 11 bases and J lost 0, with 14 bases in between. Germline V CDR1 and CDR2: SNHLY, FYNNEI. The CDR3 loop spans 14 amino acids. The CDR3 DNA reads TGTGCCGGGGGGACGGATCCCTCTGGAAACACCATATATTTT. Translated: CAGGTDPSGNTIYF.

The CDR3 DNA is TGTGCCAGCAGTGAATTCGGACTAGCGGGAGCCCGTGTGGATACGCAGTATTTT. Amino acids: CASSEFGLAGARVDTQYF. J is TRBJ2-3 and V is TRBV25-1; TRBD2 aligns across 13 bases. CDR3 length equals 18 residues. The J segment lost 6 bases and the V segment lost 1 base, leaving 10 bases of the junction unmatched. From germline, CDR1 is MGHDK and CDR2 SYGVNS.

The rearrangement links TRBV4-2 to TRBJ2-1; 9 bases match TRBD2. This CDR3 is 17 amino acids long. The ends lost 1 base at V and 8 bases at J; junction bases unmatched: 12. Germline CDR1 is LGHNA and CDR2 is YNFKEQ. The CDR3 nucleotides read TGTGCCAGCAGCCAAGGGAATGGACTAGCGCCCAGGGATGAGCAGTTCTTC. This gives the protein CASSQGNGLAPRDEQFF.

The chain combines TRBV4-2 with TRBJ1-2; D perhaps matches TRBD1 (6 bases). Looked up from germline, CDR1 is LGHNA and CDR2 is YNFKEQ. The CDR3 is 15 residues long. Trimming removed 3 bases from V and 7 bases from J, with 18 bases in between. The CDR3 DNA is TGTGCCAGCAGCCAGGACGCGGGGGGCCAGAGTGGCTACACCTTC. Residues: CASSQDAGGQSGYTF.

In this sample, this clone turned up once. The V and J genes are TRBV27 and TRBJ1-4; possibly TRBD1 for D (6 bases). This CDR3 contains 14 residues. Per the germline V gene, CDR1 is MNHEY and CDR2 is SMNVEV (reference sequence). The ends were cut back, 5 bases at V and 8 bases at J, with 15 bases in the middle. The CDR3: CASSAGVGWEKLFF. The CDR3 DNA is TGTGCCAGCAGTGCAGGGGTAGGGTGGGAAAAACTGTTTTTT. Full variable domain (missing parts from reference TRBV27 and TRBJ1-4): EAQVTQNPRYLITVTGKKLTVTCSQNMNHEYMSWYRQDPGLGLRQIYYSMNVEVTDKGDVPEGYKVSRKEKRNFPLILESPSPNQTSLYFCASSAGVGWEKLFFGSGTQLSVL.

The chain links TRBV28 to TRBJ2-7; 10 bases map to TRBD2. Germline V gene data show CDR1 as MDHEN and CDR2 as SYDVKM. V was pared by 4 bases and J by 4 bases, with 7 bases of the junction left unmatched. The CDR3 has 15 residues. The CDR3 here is CASSSPSGSRYEQYF. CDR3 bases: TGTGCCAGCAGTTCACCTAGCGGGAGTCGGTACGAGCAGTACTTC.

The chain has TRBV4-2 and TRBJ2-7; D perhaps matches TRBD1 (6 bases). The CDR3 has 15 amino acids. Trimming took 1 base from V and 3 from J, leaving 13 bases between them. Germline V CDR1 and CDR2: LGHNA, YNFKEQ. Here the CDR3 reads CASSQVTDSNYEQYF. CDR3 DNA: TGTGCCAGCAGCCAAGTTACGGACAGCAACTACGAGCAGTACTTC.

CDR3 sequence reads: CASGRGSNTEAFF. In DNA form, the CDR3 reads TGTGCCAGCGGCAGGGGGTCGAACACTGAAGCTTTCTTT. The chain employs TRBV6-5 and TRBJ1-1; TRBD1 matches 7 bases. The germline V gene encodes CDR1 MNHEY and CDR2 SVGAGI. The CDR3 spans 13 residues. V was pared by 8 bases and J by 1 base, with 4 bases of the junction left unmatched.